This record concerns one TCR beta chain sequence. Antigen: not known. V dropped 0 bases and J dropped 7 bases, with 8 bases sitting between them. The CDR3 covers 14 residues. CDR1 is SGHRS and CDR2 is YFSETQ in the germline V gene. This record comes from a study of identical twins. Findings and caveats of the study: The models gave estimates that fell short of the out-of-frame TCR alpha sharing seen in monozygotic twins.

MiXCR was run by TCRdb on the 5' RACE reads, yielding one entry per CDR3 protein. There are approximately 890,000 distinct CDR3 sequences in the sample; 9% to 15% occur only once, and around 1.5% lies in the top ten. Separately, the same data were catalogued under a study of yellow fever vaccine responses in identical twins.

The sample was PBMCs. This receptor was taken from a woman aged 18-29 years in good health. The chain combines TRBV5-1 with TRBJ1-6; D ambiguous. CDR3 coding DNA: TGCGCCAGCAGCTTGGGGGAGCAAAATTCACCCCTCCACTTT. It is translated as CASSLGEQNSPLHF.